The 27 T cell receptor beta chains below all came from one sample that was sequenced in a study of T cell responses to AZD1222 COVID-19 vaccine. Method: immunoSEQ multiplex PCR; TCRdb's copy keeps in-frame clones and lacks some. Counted here are 180,000 or so clones, about 93% occurring once; the ten biggest clones make up about 0.6%. The sample in question was peripheral blood, obtained on day 0 of AZD1222 vaccination. These TCRs come from an adult in good health.

This chain joins TRBV20-1 and TRBJ1-1; no reliable D call. Trimming took 5 bases from V and 4 from J, leaving 8 bases between them. The CDR3 totals 11 residues. In germline, CDR1 is DFQATT, CDR2 SNEGSKA (reference sequence). In DNA, the CDR3 is TGCAGTGCTGATACCGGCACTGAAGCTTTCTTT. Its protein is CSADTGTEAFF.

The CDR3 sequence is CASSLQRPQGADGYTF. CDR3 coding DNA: TGTGCCAGCAGCCTACAGCGTCCACAGGGGGCGGATGGCTACACCTTC. This sequence joins TRBV7-9 and TRBJ1-2, with 9 bases identical to TRBD1. This CDR3 comprises 16 residues. The ends lost 5 bases at V and 6 bases at J; junction bases unmatched: 13. CDR1 is SEHNR, CDR2 FQNEAQ, per germline (reference sequence).

This chain joins TRBV28 and TRBJ2-1, with D unresolved. Germline values: CDR1 MDHEN, CDR2 SYDVKM. This CDR3 spans 12 amino acids. Trimming cost V 5 bases and J 5 bases, with 7 bases left between them. The CDR3 region is CASSTLNNEQFF. CDR3 DNA sequence: TGTGCCAGCAGTACGCTAAACAATGAGCAGTTCTTC.

The V and J genes are TRBV18 and TRBJ2-1; 11 bases are a match to TRBD2. Germline V gene lookup returns CDR1 KGHSH and CDR2 LQKENI. The CDR3 consists of 18 residues. Trimming took 3 bases from V and 0 from J; bases not matched to a gene: 7. CDR3 in amino acids: CASSPQVAGGSSYNEQFF. CDR3 nucleotide sequence: TGTGCCAGCTCACCCCAGGTAGCGGGAGGGAGCTCCTACAATGAGCAGTTCTTC.

The V call is TRBV11-2, the J call TRBJ2-1; 10 bases line up with TRBD1. Germline V lookup: CDR1 SGHAT, CDR2 FQNNGV. V lost 5 bases, J lost 10 bases, and 17 bases stayed unmatched. The length of the CDR3 is 17 residues. The CDR3 sequence: CASSRGSGQGTRREQFF. In DNA form, the CDR3 reads TGTGCCAGCAGCCGGGGCTCGGGACAGGGGACTCGTAGGGAGCAGTTCTTC. The whole variable domain, filled in from reference TRBV11-2 and TRBJ2-1, reads EAGVAQSPRYKIIEKRQSVAFWCNPISGHATLYWYQQILGQGPKLLIQFQNNGVVDDSQLPKDRFSAERLKGVDSTLKIQPAKLEDSAVYLCASSRGSGQGTRREQFFGPGTRLTVL.

The genes are TRBV25-1 and TRBJ1-1, with D maybe TRBD1 (5 bases). The CDR3 runs 14 residues. The V end lost 2 bases, the J end lost 3 bases, and 10 bases lay between the germline ends. Germline CDR1 reads MGHDK; CDR2 reads SYGVNS. CDR3 DNA: TGTGCCAGCAGTGAACCCGGGACTCACACTGAAGCTTTCTTT. Protein: CASSEPGTHTEAFF. Complete variable domain (other parts from reference TRBV25-1 and TRBJ1-1): EADIYQTPRYLVIGTGKKITLECSQTMGHDKMYWYQQDPGMELHLIHYSYGVNSTEKGDLSSESTVSRIRTEHFPLTLESARPSHTSQYLCASSEPGTHTEAFFGQGTRLTVV.

V is TRBV6-6 and J is TRBJ2-1, with 9 bases lining up with TRBD2. Per the germline V gene, CDR1 is MNHNY and CDR2 is SVGAGI (reference sequence). V trimming: 7 bases; J trimming: 5 bases; junction bases outside the gene matches: 6. The CDR3 has 14 amino acids. The CDR3 DNA follows: TGTGCCAGCAACCAGGGGACTAGCCACAATGAGCAGTTCTTC. This translates into CASNQGTSHNEQFF.

The CDR3 region has the DNA TGTGCCAGCAGCGACAGGGAAAGTCAGCCCCAGCATTTT. This codes for CASSDRESQPQHF. The rearrangement links TRBV28 to TRBJ1-5; 7 nucleotides agree with TRBD1. Germline V gene data show CDR1 as MDHEN and CDR2 as SYDVKM. Trimming took 6 bases from V and 6 from J; bases not matched to a gene: 5. The CDR3 spans 13 residues.

The chain links TRBV5-5 to TRBJ2-1, with D possibly being TRBD1 (6 bases). Germline loops: CDR1 SGHKS, CDR2 YYEKEE (reference sequence). Trimming left V 1 base short and J 2 bases short, with 13 bases between. The CDR3 length is 16 residues. CDR3 coding DNA: TGTGCCAGCAGCTTGTCAGGGGTAGCCGCCTACAATGAGCAGTTCTTC. Residues: CASSLSGVAAYNEQFF.

This chain connects TRBV7-6 to TRBJ2-3; the D is unclear. CDR1 and CDR2 from the germline V gene are SGHVS and FNYEAQ. Trimming took off 7 bases at V and 4 bases at J, with 3 bases between the two ends. The CDR3 extends over 10 amino acids. The CDR3 DNA sequence: TGTGCCAGCATGGCAGATACGCAGTATTTT. Residues: CASMADTQYF.

The rearrangement links TRBV23-1 to TRBJ1-4; D is ambiguous. TRBV23-1 is designated an ORF whose function remains uncertain. The CDR3 totals 11 residues. With 9 bases removed from V and 11 bases from J, the gap between germline ends came to 13 bases. The CDR3 DNA reads as TGCGCCAGTCCGTTTGGGCAGAAACTGTTTTTT. Protein sequence: CASPFGQKLFF.

V is TRBV18 and J is TRBJ2-1; TRBD2 matches 12 bases. Germline V CDR1 and CDR2: KGHSH, LQKENI. The CDR3 has 17 residues. V lost 1 base to trimming and J lost 4 bases; unmatched junction nucleotides: 5. CDR3 sequence (DNA): TGTGCCAGCTCACCACAGTCTAGCGGGAGGGGATACAATGAGCAGTTCTTC. This gives the protein CASSPQSSGRGYNEQFF. The whole variable domain, filled in from reference TRBV18 and TRBJ2-1, reads NAGVMQNPRHLVRRRGQEARLRCSPMKGHSHVYWYRQLPEEGLKFMVYLQKENIIDESGMPKERFSAEFPKEGPSILRIQQVVRGDSAAYFCASSPQSSGRGYNEQFFGPGTRLTVL.

The chain couples TRBV7-9 to TRBJ1-5; D is unresolved. The germline gives CDR1 SEHNR, CDR2 FQNEAQ (reference sequence). V dropped 1 base and J dropped 7 bases, with 14 bases sitting between them. This CDR3 has 15 residues. The CDR3 here is CASSLGTSAGQPQHF. CDR3 in DNA: TGTGCCAGCAGCTTAGGTACGTCAGCAGGCCAGCCCCAGCATTTT.

The chain employs TRBV29-1 and TRBJ2-1, with D unresolved. The CDR3 covers 11 residues. Germline V gives CDR1 SQVTM, CDR2 ANQGSEA. Trimming stripped 5 bases from V and 11 bases from J, with 13 bases between. The CDR3 nucleotides read TGCAGCGTTTCTAAAAACTACAAGCAGTTCTTC. Its protein product is CSVSKNYKQFF.

V usage is TRBV6-5 and J usage is TRBJ2-7, with D perhaps matching TRBD2 (5 bases). Germline V CDR1 and CDR2: MNHEY, SVGAGI. With 6 bases removed from V and 1 base from J, the gap between germline ends came to 10 bases. This CDR3 has 13 residues. The CDR3 loop reads CASSGPGSYEQYF. The CDR3 DNA reads TGTGCCAGCAGCGGTCCGGGATCCTACGAGCAGTACTTC.

The genes are TRBV5-1 and TRBJ2-2; D may match TRBD1 or TRBD2 (5 bases each). CDR3 length: 18 amino acids. Trimming cost V 3 bases and J 8 bases, with 26 bases left between them. Germline V CDR1 and CDR2: SGHRS, YFSETQ. The CDR3 sequence is CASSYLREGIPGFGELFF. The CDR3 bases are TGCGCCAGCAGCTATCTCCGTGAGGGGATCCCCGGTTTTGGGGAGCTGTTTTTT.

The V and J genes are TRBV6-6 and TRBJ2-7; D possibly corresponds to TRBD1 (8 bases). The V end was cut by 6 bases, the J end by 7 bases, with 16 bases between. The V gene's germline CDR1 is MNHNY and CDR2 SVGAGI (reference sequence). The CDR3 is 13 amino acids. CDR3 in DNA: TGTGCCAGCAGCTGGACAGGGACTACGGAGCAGTACTTC. Its protein product is CASSWTGTTEQYF.

The chain recombines TRBV19 with TRBJ2-7; TRBD1 is a possible D gene (6 bases). The CDR3 runs to 15 residues. V was shortened by 3 bases and J by 3 bases, with 15 bases between the two germline ends. Per germline, CDR1 LNHDA and CDR2 SQIVND (reference sequence). The CDR3 spells CASSILGGSGYEQYF. The CDR3 DNA reads as TGTGCCAGTAGTATTTTAGGGGGTTCAGGCTACGAGCAGTACTTC.

The CDR3 reads CASSQGVEVGELFF. For the CDR3, the DNA is TGTGCCAGCAGCCAAGGGGTTGAGGTCGGGGAGCTGTTTTTT. The chain uses TRBV3-1 (or the pseudogene TRBV3-2) and TRBJ2-2; D call uncertain. This CDR3 has 14 residues. Looked up from germline, CDR1 is LGHDT and CDR2 is YNNKEL (reference sequence). Deletions cut 1 base from V and 7 bases from J, with 10 bases between.

V usage is TRBV11-2 and J usage is TRBJ1-1, with D possibly being TRBD1 (6 bases). V was trimmed by 5 bases and J by 5 bases, leaving 12 bases between them. This CDR3 has 13 residues. Germline V gives CDR1 SGHAT, CDR2 FQNNGV. As DNA, the CDR3 is TGTGCCAGCAGCATTACAGGGTGGACTGAAGCTTTCTTT. Its translation is CASSITGWTEAFF.

The chain is built from TRBV18 and TRBJ1-5; D gene unclear. CDR3 length equals 15 residues. Trimming left V 3 bases short and J 6 bases short, with 15 bases between. Per germline, CDR1 KGHSH and CDR2 LQKENI. The chain's CDR3 is CASSPRRSETQPQHF. In nucleotides, the CDR3 is TGTGCCAGCTCACCCAGACGTTCAGAGACTCAGCCCCAGCATTTT.

The chain couples TRBV6-2 or TRBV6-3 to TRBJ1-1, with D perhaps matching TRBD1 (5 bases). V was trimmed by 5 bases and J by 1 base, leaving 17 bases between them. Germline loops: CDR1 MNHEY, CDR2 SVGEGT. The CDR3 has 16 amino acids. The CDR3: CASSQFKVRANTEAFF. In DNA, the CDR3 is TGTGCCAGCAGTCAATTCAAGGTCAGGGCGAACACTGAAGCTTTCTTT.

The rearrangement joins TRBV5-5 to TRBJ1-4; D gene uncertain. The CDR3 spans 15 residues. The germline V and J ends were trimmed by 2 bases and 8 bases, with 16 bases remaining between them. Germline CDR1 and CDR2: SGHKS and YYEKEE (reference sequence). Here the CDR3 DNA reads TGTGCCAGCAGCTTCGGGTGGGTAGGAAAGGAAAAACTGTTTTTT. Its protein is CASSFGWVGKEKLFF.

The chain carries TRBV6-5 and TRBJ2-2; TRBD1 aligns across 7 bases. The CDR3 runs to 14 residues. The V gene's germline CDR1 is MNHEY and CDR2 SVGAGI. V gave up 6 bases and J gave up 6 bases; unmatched junction bases: 7. The CDR3 DNA reads as TGTGCCAGCAGAGGTCAGGGGGACGCCGGGGAGCTGTTTTTT. Residues: CASRGQGDAGELFF.

This clone was picked up one time. This chain connects TRBV7-2 to TRBJ2-7; D remains unclear. Trimming took off 4 bases at V and 3 bases at J, with 4 bases between the two ends. Germline V lookup: CDR1 SGHTA, CDR2 FQGNSA. The CDR3 runs 11 residues. CDR3 amino acids: CASSSYYEQYF. CDR3 nucleotides: TGTGCCAGCAGCTCCTACTACGAGCAGTACTTC.

In its sample, this clone was seen a few times. V and J are TRBV15 and TRBJ1-5; 8 bases agree with TRBD1. CDR3 length equals 14 residues. Germline CDR1 reads LNHNV; CDR2 reads YYDKDF (reference sequence). With V trimmed by 5 bases and J by 5 bases, 5 bases remained unmatched. In nucleotides, the CDR3 is TGTGCCACCAGCCCGACAGGGGCCTATCAGCCCCAGCATTTT. It is translated as CATSPTGAYQPQHF.

The V and J genes are TRBV5-4 and TRBJ1-4, with 7 positions matching TRBD1. V was pared by 1 base and J by 3 bases, with 6 bases of the junction left unmatched. This CDR3 is built from 16 residues. The germline V gene has CDR1 SGHNT and CDR2 YYREEE (reference sequence). The CDR3 reads CASSLFVQGANEKLFF. CDR3 DNA sequence: TGTGCCAGCAGCTTGTTTGTCCAGGGGGCTAATGAAAAACTGTTTTTT.